This TCR beta chain was observed in a study of CD8 T cells in Susac syndrome. An amount of RNA that ranged from roughly 0.45 to 1 ug was reverse transcribed with random hexamers. Coverage of TCR beta CDR3 amplification by immunoSEQ multiplex PCR extended to 54 Vbeta and 13 Jbeta. One entry per CDR3 protein, called by TCRdb with MiXCR from the immunoSEQ multiplex PCR reads. The sample records about 200,000 distinct CDR3 sequences, approximately 95% being singletons. Negative magnetic isolation gave CD8+ and CD4+ cells; FACS enriched CD8+ TEMRA. Between the trimmed V and J ends, which lost 0 bases and 0 bases, there was a span of 15 bases. The CDR3 is made up of 17 amino acids. Germline-derived CDR1 and CDR2 are LGHNA and YNFKEQ. The count of this clonotype is one.

Material: CD4+ T cells from PBMCs. The chain recombines TRBV4-2 with TRBJ2-7; D is perhaps TRBD2 (6 bases). The origin of this receptor is a human donor with multiple sclerosis. This CDR3 reads CASSQETGTVSSYEQYF. Written as DNA, the CDR3 is TGTGCCAGCAGCCAAGAGACCGGGACTGTGAGCTCCTACGAGCAGTACTTC.